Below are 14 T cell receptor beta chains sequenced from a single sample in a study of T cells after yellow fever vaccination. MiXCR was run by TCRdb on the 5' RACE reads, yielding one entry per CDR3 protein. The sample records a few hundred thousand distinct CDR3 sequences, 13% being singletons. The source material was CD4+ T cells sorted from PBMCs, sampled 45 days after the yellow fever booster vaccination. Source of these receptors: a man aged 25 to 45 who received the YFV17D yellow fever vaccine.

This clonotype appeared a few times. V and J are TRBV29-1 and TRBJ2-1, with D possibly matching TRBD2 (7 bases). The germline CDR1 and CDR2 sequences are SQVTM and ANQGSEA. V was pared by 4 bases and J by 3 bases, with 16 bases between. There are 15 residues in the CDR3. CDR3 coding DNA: TGCAGCGTTGGCTCTCTAGGGGGGGTCTACAATGAGCAGTTCTTC. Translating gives CSVGSLGGVYNEQFF.

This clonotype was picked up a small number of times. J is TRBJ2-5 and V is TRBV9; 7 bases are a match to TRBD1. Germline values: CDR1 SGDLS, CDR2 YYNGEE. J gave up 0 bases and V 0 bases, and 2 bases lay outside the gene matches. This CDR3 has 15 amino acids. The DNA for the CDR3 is TGTGCCAGCAGCGTAGAAGGGGGCCACCAAGAGACCCAGTACTTC. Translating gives CASSVEGGHQETQYF.

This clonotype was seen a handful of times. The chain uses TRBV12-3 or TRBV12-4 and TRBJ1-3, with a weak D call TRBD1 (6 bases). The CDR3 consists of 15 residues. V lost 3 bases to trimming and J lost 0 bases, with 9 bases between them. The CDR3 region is CASSFRGISGNTIYF. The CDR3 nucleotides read TGTGCCAGCAGTTTCAGGGGCATCTCTGGAAACACCATATATTTT.

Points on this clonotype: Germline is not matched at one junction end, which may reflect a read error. CDR3 nucleotide sequence: TGTGCCAGCTCTCCACAGGGGGCGAATGAAAAACTGTTTTTT. It yields the protein CASSPQGANEKLFF. The chain carries TRBV18 and TRBJ1-4, with TRBD1 identical over 9 bases. Germline CDR1 and CDR2: KGHSH and LQKENI. The CDR3 sequence is 14 residues long.

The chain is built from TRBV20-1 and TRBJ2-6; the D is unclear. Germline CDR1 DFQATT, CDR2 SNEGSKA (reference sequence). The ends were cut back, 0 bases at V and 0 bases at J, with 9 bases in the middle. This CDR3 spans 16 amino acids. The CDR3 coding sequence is TGCAGTGCTAGAGATTGCACACTCTCTGGGGCCAACGTCCTGACTTTC. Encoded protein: CSARDCTLSGANVLTF.

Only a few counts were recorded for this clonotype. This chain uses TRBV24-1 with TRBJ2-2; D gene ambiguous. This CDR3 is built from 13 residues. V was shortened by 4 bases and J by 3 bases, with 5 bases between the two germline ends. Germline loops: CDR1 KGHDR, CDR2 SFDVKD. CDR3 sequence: CATSEEYTGELFF. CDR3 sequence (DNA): TGTGCCACCAGTGAGGAATACACCGGGGAGCTGTTTTTT.

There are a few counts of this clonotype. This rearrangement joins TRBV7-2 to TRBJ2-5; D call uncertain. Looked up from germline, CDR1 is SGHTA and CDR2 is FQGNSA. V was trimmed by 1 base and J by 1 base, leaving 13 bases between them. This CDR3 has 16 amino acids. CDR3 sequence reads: CASSLGVVRIQETQYF. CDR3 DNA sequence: TGTGCCAGCAGCTTAGGGGTGGTACGGATCCAAGAGACCCAGTACTTC.

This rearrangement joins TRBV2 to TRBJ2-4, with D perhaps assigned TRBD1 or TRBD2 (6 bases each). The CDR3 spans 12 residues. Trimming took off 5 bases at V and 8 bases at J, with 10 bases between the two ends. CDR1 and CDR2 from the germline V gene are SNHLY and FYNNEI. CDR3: CASSLRGDIQYF. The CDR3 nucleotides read TGTGCCAGCAGTTTAAGGGGGGACATTCAGTACTTC.

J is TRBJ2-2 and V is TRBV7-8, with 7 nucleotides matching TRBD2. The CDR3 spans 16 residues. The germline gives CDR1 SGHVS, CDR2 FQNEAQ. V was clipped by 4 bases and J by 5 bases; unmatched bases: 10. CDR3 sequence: CASSWGSSGATGELFF. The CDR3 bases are TGTGCCAGCAGCTGGGGGTCCAGCGGGGCGACCGGGGAGCTGTTTTTT.

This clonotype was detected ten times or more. CDR3 sequence: CASSPKAEGSSYEQYF. In DNA form, the CDR3 reads TGTGCCAGCAGCCCCAAGGCTGAGGGAAGCTCCTACGAGCAGTACTTC. The rearrangement uses TRBV25-1 and TRBJ2-7, with D perhaps matching TRBD2 (5 bases). The V gene lost 6 bases and the J gene lost 0 bases, with 18 bases spanning the gap. The CDR3 covers 16 residues. Germline V CDR1 and CDR2: MGHDK, SYGVNS.

The DNA of the CDR3 is TGTGCCAGTAGTAGCGGGGCAGTTGGAAATCAGCCCCAGCATTTT. Amino acid sequence: CASSSGAVGNQPQHF. This rearrangement joins TRBV19 to TRBJ1-5; D perhaps matches TRBD1 (5 bases). CDR1 LNHDA and CDR2 SQIVND come from the germline V gene (reference sequence). The length of the CDR3 is 15 residues. Trimming took 4 bases from V and 4 from J, leaving 14 bases between them.

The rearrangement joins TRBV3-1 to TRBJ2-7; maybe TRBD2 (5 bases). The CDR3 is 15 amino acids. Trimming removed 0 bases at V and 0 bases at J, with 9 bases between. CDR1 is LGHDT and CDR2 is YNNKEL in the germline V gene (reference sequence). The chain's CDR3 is CASSQDRGSSYEQYF. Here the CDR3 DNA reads TGTGCCAGCAGCCAAGATCGGGGAAGCTCCTACGAGCAGTACTTC.

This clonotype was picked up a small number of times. CDR3 amino acids: CASSLDRLPNTEAFF. CDR3 in DNA: TGTGCCAGCAGCTTGGATCGGCTCCCCAACACTGAAGCTTTCTTT. The V call is TRBV5-5, the J call TRBJ1-1, with D uncertain. From germline, CDR1 is SGHKS and CDR2 YYEKEE (reference sequence). The length of the CDR3 is 15 residues. Trimming stripped 0 bases from V and 2 bases from J, with 11 bases between.

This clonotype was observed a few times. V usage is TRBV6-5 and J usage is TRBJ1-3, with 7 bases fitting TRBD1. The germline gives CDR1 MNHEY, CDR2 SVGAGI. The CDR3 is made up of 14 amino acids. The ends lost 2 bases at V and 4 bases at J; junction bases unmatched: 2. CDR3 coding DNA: TGTGCCAGCAGTTACGACAGGGACGGAAACACCATATATTTT. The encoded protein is CASSYDRDGNTIYF.